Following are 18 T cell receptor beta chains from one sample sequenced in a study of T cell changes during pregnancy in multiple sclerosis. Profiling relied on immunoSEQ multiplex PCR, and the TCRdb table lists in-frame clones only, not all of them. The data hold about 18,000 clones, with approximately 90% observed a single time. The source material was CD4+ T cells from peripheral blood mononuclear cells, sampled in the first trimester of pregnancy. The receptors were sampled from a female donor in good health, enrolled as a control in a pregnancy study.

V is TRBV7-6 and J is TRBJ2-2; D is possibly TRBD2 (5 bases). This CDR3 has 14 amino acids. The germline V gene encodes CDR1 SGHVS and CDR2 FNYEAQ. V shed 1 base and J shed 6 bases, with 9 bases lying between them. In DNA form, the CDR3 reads TGTGCCAGCAGCTTAGTCGAGGAGGCCGGGGAGCTGTTTTTT. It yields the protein CASSLVEEAGELFF.

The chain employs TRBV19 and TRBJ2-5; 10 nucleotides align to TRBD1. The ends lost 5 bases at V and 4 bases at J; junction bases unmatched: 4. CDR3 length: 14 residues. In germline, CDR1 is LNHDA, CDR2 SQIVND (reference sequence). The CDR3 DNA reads TGTGCCAGTAGTCCCCGGGACAGGGGAGAGACCCAGTACTTC. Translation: CASSPRDRGETQYF.

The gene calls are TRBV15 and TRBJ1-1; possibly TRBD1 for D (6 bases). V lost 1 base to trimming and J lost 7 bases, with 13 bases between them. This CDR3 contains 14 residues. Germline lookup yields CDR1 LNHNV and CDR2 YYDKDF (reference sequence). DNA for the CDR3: TGTGCCACCAGCAGAGGGGGGGGGCAGGGTGAAGCTTTCTTT. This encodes CATSRGGGQGEAFF.

DNA for the CDR3: TGTGCCAGCAGCAGGAAGGGAGCGGGGGACTACAATGAGCAGTTCTTC. This codes for CASSRKGAGDYNEQFF. The rearrangement joins TRBV5-4 to TRBJ2-1, with 8 bases lining up with TRBD2. The CDR3 totals 16 residues. Germline V gives CDR1 SGHNT, CDR2 YYREEE (reference sequence). J gave up 3 bases and V 4 bases, and 9 bases lay outside the gene matches.

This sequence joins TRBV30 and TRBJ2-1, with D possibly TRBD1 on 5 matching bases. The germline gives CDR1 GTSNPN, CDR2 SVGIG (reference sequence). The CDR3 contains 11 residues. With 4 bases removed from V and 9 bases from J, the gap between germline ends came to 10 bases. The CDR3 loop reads CAWTQGSEQFF. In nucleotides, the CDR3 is TGTGCCTGGACCCAGGGTAGTGAGCAGTTCTTC. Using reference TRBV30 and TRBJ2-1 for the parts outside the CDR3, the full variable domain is SQTIHQWPATLVQPVGSPLSLECTVEGTSNPNLYWYRQAAGRGLQLLFYSVGIGQISSEVPQNLSASRPQDRQFILSSKKLLLSDSGFYLCAWTQGSEQFFGPGTRLTVL.

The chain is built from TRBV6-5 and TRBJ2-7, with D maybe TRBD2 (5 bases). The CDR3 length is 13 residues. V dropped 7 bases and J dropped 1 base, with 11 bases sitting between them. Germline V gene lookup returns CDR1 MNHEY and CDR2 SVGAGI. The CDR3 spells CASTPGLSYEQYF. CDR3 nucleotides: TGTGCCAGCACCCCTGGACTGTCCTACGAGCAGTACTTC.

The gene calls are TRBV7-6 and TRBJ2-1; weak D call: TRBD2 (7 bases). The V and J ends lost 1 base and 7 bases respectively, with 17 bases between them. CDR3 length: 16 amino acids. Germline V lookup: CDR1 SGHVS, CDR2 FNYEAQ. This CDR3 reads CASSLGTAGATNEQFF. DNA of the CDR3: TGTGCCAGCAGCTTAGGAACCGCGGGGGCAACAAATGAGCAGTTCTTC.

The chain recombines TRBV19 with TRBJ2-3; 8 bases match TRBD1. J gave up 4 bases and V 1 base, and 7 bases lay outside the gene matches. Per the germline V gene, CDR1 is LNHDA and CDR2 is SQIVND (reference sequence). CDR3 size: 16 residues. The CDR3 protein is CASSIVARGRADTQYF. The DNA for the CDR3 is TGTGCCAGTAGTATAGTAGCCAGGGGGCGTGCAGATACGCAGTATTTT.

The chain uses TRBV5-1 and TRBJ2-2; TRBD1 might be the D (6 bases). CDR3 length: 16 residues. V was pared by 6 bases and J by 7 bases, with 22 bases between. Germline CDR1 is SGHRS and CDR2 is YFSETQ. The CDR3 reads CASKNRAGASGGELFF. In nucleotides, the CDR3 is TGCGCCAGCAAAAATCGGGCAGGGGCGTCAGGCGGGGAGCTGTTTTTT.

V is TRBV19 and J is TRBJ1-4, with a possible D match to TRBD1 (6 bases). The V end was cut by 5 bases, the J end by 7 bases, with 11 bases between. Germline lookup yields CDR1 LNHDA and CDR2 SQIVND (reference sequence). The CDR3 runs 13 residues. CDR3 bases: TGTGCCAGTAGTCCGGGACATGGTGAAAAACTGTTTTTT. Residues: CASSPGHGEKLFF.

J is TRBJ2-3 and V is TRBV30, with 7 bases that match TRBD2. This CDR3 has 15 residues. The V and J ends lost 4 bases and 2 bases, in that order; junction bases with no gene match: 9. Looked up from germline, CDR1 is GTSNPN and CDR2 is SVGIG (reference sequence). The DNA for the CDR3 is TGTGCCTGGAAGGGAAGCGGGGCGCCCACAGATACGCAGTATTTT. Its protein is CAWKGSGAPTDTQYF.

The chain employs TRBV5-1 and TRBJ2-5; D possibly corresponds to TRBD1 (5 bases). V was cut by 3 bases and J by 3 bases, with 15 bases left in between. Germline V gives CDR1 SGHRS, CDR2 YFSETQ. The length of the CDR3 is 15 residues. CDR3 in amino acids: CASSSTGFPEETQYF. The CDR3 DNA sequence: TGCGCCAGCAGCTCCACAGGTTTTCCTGAAGAGACCCAGTACTTC. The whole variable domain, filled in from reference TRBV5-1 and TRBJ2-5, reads KAGVTQTPRYLIKTRGQQVTLSCSPISGHRSVSWYQQTPGQGLQFLFEYFSETQRNKGNFPGRFSGRQFSNSRSEMNVSTLELGDSALYLCASSSTGFPEETQYFGPGTRLLVL.

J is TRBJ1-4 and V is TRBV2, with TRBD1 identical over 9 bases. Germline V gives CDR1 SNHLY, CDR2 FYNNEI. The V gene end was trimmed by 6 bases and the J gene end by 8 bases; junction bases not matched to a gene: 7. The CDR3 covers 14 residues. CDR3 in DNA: TGTGCCAGCAGGGCGGGACAGGGACGAGAAAAACTGTTTTTT. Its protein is CASRAGQGREKLFF.

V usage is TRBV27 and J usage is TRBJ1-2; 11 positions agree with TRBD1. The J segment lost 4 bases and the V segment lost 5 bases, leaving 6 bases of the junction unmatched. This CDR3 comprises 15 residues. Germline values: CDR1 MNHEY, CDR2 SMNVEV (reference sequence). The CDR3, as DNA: TGTGCCAGCAGTAGGGACAGGGGGATTACCTATGGCTACACCTTC. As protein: CASSRDRGITYGYTF.

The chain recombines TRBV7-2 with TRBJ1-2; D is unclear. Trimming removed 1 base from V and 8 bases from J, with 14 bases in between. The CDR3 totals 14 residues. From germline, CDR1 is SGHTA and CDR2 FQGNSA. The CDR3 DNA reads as TGTGCCAGCAGCTTAGGAGGTGAAGGAGACGGCTACACCTTC. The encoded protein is CASSLGGEGDGYTF.

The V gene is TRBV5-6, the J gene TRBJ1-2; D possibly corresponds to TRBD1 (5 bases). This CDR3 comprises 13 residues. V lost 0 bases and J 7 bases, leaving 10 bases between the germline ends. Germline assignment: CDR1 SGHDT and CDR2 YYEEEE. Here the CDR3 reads CASSLATGVGYTF. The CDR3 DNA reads TGTGCCAGCAGCTTGGCCACGGGGGTTGGCTACACCTTC.

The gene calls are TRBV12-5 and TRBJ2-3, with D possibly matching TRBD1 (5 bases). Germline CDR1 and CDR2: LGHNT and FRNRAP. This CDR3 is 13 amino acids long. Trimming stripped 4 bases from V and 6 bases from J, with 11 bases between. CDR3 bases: TGTGCTAGTGGTTCCGACAGCAAGGATACGCAGTATTTT. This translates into CASGSDSKDTQYF.

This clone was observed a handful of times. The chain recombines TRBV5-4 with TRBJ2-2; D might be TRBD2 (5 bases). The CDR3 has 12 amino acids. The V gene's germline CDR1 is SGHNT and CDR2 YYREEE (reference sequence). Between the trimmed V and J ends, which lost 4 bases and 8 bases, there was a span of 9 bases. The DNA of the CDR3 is TGTGCCAGCAGCCCTCTAGCTGGGGAGCTGTTTTTT. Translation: CASSPLAGELFF.